The table lists the clone carrying this T cell receptor (beta chain) with a few counts. TCRdb re-analysed the reads in MiXCR, keeping a single row per CDR3 protein. The data hold 250,000 to 350,000 distinct CDR3 sequences, with 20% to 30% observed a single time. These data come from a study of T cell repertoires in cytomegalovirus infection. V lost 4 bases and J lost 7, with 11 bases in between. Germline V gene lookup returns CDR1 MDHEN and CDR2 SYDVKM. The CDR3 loop spans 13 amino acids. The sequence derives from a human donor in good health (CMV status not recorded). Some clones in this sample may be carry-over from other donors' samples. The genes are TRBV28 and TRBJ2-1, with D possibly matching TRBD1 (6 bases). The sample comprised PBMCs. CDR3 region: CASSYRAWNEQFF. CDR3 DNA: TGTGCCAGCAGTTACAGGGCTTGGAATGAGCAGTTCTTC.